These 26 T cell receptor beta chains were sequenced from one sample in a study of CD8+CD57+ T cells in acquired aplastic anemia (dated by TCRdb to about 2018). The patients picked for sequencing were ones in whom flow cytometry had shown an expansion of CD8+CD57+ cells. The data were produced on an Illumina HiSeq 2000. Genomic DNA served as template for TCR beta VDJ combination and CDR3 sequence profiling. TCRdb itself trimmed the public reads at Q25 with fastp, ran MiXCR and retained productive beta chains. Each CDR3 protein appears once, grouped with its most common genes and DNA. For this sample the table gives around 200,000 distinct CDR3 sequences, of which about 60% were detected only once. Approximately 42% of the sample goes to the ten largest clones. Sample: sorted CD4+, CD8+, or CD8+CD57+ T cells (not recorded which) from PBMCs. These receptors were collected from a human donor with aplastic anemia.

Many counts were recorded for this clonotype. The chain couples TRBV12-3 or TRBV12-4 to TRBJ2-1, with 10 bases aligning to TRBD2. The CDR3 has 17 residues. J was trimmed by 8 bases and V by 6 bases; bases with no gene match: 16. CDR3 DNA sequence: TGTGCCAGCAGCTATTATTTTAGCGGGGGGAGACCCGATGAGCAGTTCTTC. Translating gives CASSYYFSGGRPDEQFF.

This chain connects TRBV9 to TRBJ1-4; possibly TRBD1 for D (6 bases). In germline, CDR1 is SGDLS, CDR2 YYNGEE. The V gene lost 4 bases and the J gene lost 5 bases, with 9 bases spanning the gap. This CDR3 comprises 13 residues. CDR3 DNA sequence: TGTGCCAGCAGCACTGGACAGAATGAAAAACTGTTTTTT. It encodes CASSTGQNEKLFF.

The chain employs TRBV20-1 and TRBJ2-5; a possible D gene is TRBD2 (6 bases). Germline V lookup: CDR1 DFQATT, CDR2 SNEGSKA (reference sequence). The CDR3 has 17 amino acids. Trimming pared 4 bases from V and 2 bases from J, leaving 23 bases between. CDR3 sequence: CSAKAVEGQRAQETQYF. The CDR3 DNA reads TGCAGTGCTAAGGCTGTGGAGGGGCAGCGTGCGCAAGAGACCCAGTACTTC.

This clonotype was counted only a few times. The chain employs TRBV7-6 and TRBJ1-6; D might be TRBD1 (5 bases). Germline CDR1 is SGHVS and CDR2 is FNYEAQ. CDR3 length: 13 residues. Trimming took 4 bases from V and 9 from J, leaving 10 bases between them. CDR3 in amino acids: CASSYSGSSPLHF. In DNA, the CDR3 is TGTGCCAGCAGCTACTCAGGGTCTTCACCCCTCCACTTT.

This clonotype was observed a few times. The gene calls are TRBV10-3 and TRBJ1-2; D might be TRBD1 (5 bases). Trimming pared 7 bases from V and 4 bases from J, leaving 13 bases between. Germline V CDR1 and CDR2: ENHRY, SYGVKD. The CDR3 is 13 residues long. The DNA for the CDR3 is TGTGCCATCACCAGGGAGAGGGGCTATGGCTACACCTTC. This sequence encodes CAITRERGYGYTF.

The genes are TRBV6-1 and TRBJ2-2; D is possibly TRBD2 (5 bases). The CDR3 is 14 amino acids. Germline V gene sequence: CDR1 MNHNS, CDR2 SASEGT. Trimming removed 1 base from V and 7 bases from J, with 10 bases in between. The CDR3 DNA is TGTGCCAGCAGTGAAGGTGGGGAGAGCGGGGAGCTGTTTTTT. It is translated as CASSEGGESGELFF.

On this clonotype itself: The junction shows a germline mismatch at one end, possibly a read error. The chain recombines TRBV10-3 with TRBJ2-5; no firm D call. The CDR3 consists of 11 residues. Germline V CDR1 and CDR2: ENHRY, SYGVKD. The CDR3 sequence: CASSCGETQYF. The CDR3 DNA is TGTGCCAGCAGTTGTGGTGAGACCCAGTACTTC.

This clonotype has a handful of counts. As DNA, the CDR3 is TGCAGTGCTGCCCCAGGACAGGGTTATGGCTACACCTTC. Its translation: CSAAPGQGYGYTF. The chain joins TRBV20-1 to TRBJ1-2; the match to TRBD1 covers 8 bases. V lost 5 bases, J lost 5 bases, and 7 bases stayed unmatched. The germline V gene has CDR1 DFQATT and CDR2 SNEGSKA (reference sequence). This CDR3 comprises 13 residues.

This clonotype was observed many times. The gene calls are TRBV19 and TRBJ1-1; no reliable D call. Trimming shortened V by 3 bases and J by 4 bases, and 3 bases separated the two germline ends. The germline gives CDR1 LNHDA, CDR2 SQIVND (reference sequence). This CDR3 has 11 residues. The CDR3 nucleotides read TGTGCCAGTAGTATGGGCACTGAAGCTTTCTTT. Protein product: CASSMGTEAFF.

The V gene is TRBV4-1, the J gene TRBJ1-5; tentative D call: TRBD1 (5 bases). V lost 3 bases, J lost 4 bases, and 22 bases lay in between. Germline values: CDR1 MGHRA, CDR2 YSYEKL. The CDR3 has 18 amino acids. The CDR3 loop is CASSQRFRDEVSNQPQHF. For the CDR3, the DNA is TGCGCCAGCAGCCAGCGATTCCGGGACGAGGTCTCTAATCAGCCCCAGCATTTT.

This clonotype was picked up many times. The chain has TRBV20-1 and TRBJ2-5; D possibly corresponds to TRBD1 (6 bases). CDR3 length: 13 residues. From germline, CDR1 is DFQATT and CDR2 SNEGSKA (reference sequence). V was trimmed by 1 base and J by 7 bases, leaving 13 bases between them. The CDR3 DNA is TGCAGTGCTAGAGGACAGGAAGAAGGGACCCAGTACTTC. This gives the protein CSARGQEEGTQYF.

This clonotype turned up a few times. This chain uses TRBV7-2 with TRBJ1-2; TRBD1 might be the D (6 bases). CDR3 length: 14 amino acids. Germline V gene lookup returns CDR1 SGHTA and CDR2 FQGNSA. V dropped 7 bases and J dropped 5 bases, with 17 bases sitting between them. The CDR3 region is CASTLNREAYGYTF. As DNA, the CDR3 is TGTGCCAGCACCCTAAACAGGGAAGCATATGGCTACACCTTC.

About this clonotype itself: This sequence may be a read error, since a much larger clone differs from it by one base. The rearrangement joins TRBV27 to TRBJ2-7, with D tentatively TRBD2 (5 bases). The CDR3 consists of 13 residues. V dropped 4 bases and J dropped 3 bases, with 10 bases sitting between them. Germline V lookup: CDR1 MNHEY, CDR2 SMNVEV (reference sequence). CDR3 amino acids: CASSWMGVYEQYF. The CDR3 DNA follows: TGTGCCAGCAGTTGGATGGGAGTCTACGAGCAGTACTTC.

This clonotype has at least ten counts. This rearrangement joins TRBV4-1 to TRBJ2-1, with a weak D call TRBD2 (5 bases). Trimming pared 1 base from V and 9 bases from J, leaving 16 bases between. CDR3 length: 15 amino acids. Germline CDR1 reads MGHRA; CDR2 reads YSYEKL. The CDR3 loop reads CASSQVEGWGGEQFF. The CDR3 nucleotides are TGCGCCAGCAGCCAAGTAGAGGGTTGGGGTGGTGAGCAGTTCTTC.

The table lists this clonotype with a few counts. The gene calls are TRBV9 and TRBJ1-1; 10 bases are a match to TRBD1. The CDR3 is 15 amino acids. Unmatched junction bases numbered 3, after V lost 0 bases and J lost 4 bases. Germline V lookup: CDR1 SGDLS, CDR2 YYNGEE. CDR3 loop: CASSVVTGGGTEAFF. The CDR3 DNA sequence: TGTGCCAGCAGCGTAGTGACAGGGGGCGGCACTGAAGCTTTCTTT.

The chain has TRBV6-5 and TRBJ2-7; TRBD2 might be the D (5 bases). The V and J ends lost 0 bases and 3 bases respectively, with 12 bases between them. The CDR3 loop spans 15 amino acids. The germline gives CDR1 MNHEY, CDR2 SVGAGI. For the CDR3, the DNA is TGTGCCAGCAGTTACTCGAGGGCTAGCAGCTACGAGCAGTACTTC. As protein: CASSYSRASSYEQYF.

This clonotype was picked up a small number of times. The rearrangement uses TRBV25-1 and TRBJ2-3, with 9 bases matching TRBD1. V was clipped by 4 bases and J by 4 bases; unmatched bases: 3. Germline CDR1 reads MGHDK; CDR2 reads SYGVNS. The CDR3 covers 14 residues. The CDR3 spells CASSVTGGPDTQYF. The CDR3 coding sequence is TGTGCCAGCAGTGTTACAGGGGGCCCAGATACGCAGTATTTT.

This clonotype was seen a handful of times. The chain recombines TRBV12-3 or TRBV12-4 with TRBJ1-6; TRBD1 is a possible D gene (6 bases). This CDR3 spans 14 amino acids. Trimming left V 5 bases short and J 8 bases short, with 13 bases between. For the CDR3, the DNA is TGTGCCAGCAGTCACAGGGTCCCCTATTCACCCCTCCACTTT. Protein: CASSHRVPYSPLHF.

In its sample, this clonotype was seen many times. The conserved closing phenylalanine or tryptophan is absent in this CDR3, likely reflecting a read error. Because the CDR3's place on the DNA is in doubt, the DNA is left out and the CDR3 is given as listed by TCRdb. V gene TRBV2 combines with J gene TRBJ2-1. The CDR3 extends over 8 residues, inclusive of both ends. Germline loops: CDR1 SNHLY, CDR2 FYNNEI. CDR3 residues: CAGPDSSI.

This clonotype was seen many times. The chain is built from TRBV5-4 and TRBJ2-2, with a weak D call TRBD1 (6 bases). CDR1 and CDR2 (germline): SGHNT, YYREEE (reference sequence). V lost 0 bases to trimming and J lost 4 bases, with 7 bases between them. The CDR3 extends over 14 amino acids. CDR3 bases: TGTGCCAGCAGCTTGGCAGGGGCCACCGGGGAGCTGTTTTTT. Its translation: CASSLAGATGELFF.

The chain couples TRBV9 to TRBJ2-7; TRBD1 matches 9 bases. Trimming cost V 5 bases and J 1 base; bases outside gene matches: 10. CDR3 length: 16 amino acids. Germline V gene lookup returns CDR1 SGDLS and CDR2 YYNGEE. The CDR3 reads CASSLNPGQGSYEQYF. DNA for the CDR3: TGTGCCAGCAGTCTTAACCCGGGACAGGGTTCCTACGAGCAGTACTTC.

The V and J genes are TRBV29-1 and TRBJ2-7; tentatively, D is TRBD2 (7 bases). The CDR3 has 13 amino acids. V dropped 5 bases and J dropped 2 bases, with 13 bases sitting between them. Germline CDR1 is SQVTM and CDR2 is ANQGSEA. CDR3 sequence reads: CSVSGEGAYEQYF. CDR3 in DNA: TGCAGCGTTTCAGGGGAGGGGGCCTACGAGCAGTACTTC.

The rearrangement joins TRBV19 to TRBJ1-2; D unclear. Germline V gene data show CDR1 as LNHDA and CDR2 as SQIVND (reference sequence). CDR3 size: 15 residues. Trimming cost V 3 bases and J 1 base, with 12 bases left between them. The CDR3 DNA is TGTGCCAGTAGTATTGGGCAGATTGGTAACTATGGCTACACCTTC. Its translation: CASSIGQIGNYGYTF.

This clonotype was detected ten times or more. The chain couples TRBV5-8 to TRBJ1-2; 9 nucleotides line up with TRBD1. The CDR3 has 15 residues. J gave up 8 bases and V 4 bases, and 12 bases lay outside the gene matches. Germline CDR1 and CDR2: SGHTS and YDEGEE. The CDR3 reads CASSPATQGALGYTF. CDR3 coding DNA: TGTGCCAGCAGCCCCGCCACACAGGGGGCTCTCGGCTACACCTTC.

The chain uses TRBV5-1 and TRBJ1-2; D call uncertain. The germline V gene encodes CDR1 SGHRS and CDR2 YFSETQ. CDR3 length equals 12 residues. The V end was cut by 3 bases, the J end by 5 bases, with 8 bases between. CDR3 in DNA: TGCGCCAGCAGCTCCCAGATATATGGCTACACCTTC. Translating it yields CASSSQIYGYTF.

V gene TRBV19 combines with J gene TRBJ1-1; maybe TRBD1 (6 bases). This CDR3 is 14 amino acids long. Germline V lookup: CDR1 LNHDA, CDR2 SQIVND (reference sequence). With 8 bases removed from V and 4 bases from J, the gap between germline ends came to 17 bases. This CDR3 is CASRAGTTGTEAFF. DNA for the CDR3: TGTGCCAGTCGGGCCGGGACAACGGGCACTGAAGCTTTCTTT.